This record looks at one T cell receptor beta chain sequence and its context. The antigen this receptor binds is unknown. Base qualities were left out, and no much larger clone turns up one base away. This entry is derived from a study of cytomegalovirus exposure and HLA in healthy donors (dated by TCRdb to about 2017). As for the study more broadly: An earlier analysis of several hundred of the donors reported over 250 Gb of sequence data and around 120 million unique TCR beta sequences obtained from around 190 million T cells. All discovery cohort repertoires had been generated on a single sequencing platform. An earlier analysis of fewer than 700 of the donors applied high-throughput TCR beta sequencing to assess whether each TCR beta V gene segment acted as functional or pseudogenic. HLA typing included class I and class II loci at four-digit resolution. The aim of the study was to test whether cataloging public T cell receptors could identify signatures of past pathogen exposure. Donor age, sex, ethnicity and CMV serostatus were collected together with the repertoire data. Among the roughly 400 genotyped donors, approximately 76% belonged to the genetic ancestry cluster associated with self-reported Caucasian donors. The study used immunosequencing to profile the T cell repertoires of several hundred subjects and linked those repertoires to cytomegalovirus serostatus. About 320 gigabases of sequencing data and 70 million to 100 million unique TCR sequences were included in an early release covering several hundred HLA-typed donors. A later analysis re-examined previously published TCR beta repertoires from more than 550 donors and added high-resolution HLA genotyping to investigate patterns of TCR occurrence. Rather than drawing on any new phenotypic data, the later analysis identified candidate immune exposures from TCR beta sequences and the way those sequences occurred across donors. About 5 DR-DQ haplotypes were handled as single units for association and clustering, since linkage in the cohort was strong. Genome-wide SNP genotypes for about 65% of the roughly 670 donors were used in a later genetic analysis, which treated that subset as a discovery cohort. The number of typed donors differed by locus: roughly 620-640 for A, B, C, DRB1 and DQB1; about 520 for DQA1; approximately 600 for DPA1; and roughly 490 for DPB1. On average, roughly 240,000 unique TCR beta nucleotide sequences were sequenced per donor among more than 350 genotyped donors of the cohort, with around 19% of those sequences being non-productive. The study combined high-throughput TCR immunosequencing, statistical association of individual TCRs with disease status, and machine learning to predict cytomegalovirus infection status. In addition to the first cohort of hundreds of subjects, a separate validation cohort of around 110 different subjects was used.

Study-wide findings and limitations: HLA typing was unavailable for some donors at each locus, so association tests used only the typed subset. In vitro tests confirmed that a few of the cytomegalovirus-associated TCR beta chains recognize cytomegalovirus antigens. Only TCR beta chains were sequenced in this cohort, and the absence of alpha or paired-chain data limited detectable features. A later genetic analysis reported fewer N-insertions in productive TCRs among donors in an Asian-associated ancestry cluster than the roughly 620-donor mean. The 87-base-pair reads could not distinguish some IMGT-functional V segments, including TRBV6-2 and TRBV6-3, so those segments were excluded. In a later analysis, most CMV-associated TCR beta chains were found to appear HLA-restricted, with HLA associations seemingly driven largely by CMV exposure. According to the authors, the approach could potentially be generalized to other disease states and immunological phenotypes. A further reported finding was that TCR beta sequences accurately predicted the HLA-A and HLA-B alleles for most subjects in the first cohort. In an earlier analysis of some 500 of the donors, most TCR beta V segments appeared in productive rearrangements about 87% or about 30% of the time, broadly matching IMGT annotations. Several of the top co-occurrence clusters appeared to be linked to parvovirus B19, influenza, CMV and Epstein-Barr virus, according to a later analysis. The earlier analysis of 587 of the donors excluded fewer than 20 rarely observed V segments, including chromosome 9 orphons, because counts were too low. Presence/absence analyses assumed roughly uniform sequencing depth across donors, an assumption that may not hold. The study listed 150 to 200 TCR beta chains as associated with cytomegalovirus. Correlated functional status among segregating V segments might be attributable to linkage disequilibrium, but an unknown experimental factor could not be ruled out. When HLA alleles, especially DR and DQ, strongly co-occurred, TCR associations were difficult to assign to individual alleles. Most TCR sequences were seen in very few donors, while some public TCRs were found in many individuals. The only immune exposure information available for the cohort was CMV serostatus. The classifier was reported to diagnose cytomegalovirus status with high specificity and sensitivity in both the original and validation cohorts. A cluster of highly shared sequence variants was judged likely to be a technical artifact of the sequencing pipeline. A later analysis found that TCR association rates varied across HLA loci, with DRB1 alleles showing the most associated TCRs and HLA-C alleles the fewest. At a false discovery rate of 0.05, a later analysis linked fewer than 20,000 TCR beta sequences to specific HLA alleles. In a later analysis, HLA-associated TCR beta chains were found to be more clonally expanded and to have lower generation probabilities than equally common non-associated chains. An association between a missense DCLRE1C variant and V-gene and J-gene trimming of TCR beta chains was found in a later genetic analysis and replicated in an independent cohort.

Including cysteine and phenylalanine, the CDR3 has 11 amino acids. The entry retains the CDR3 DNA only, 33 bases that are in frame from base 1. V sheds 3 bases and J sheds 7 bases, leaving 6 bases between their ends. The germline V gene provides CDR1 MGHRA and CDR2 YSYEKL. The cohort was made up of 666 healthy bone marrow donors. All cohort members were sampled while nominally healthy, although unrecorded immune exposures were likely present. The donor was CMV seronegative and was included in the group of a few hundred seronegative cohort members. A peripheral blood sample was provided by each donor, and peripheral blood mononuclear cells were used for TCR beta sequencing. The Qiagen DNeasy Blood Extraction Kit was used to extract genomic DNA from the blood cell samples. The library relied on the immunoSEQ multiplex PCR assay. For the multiplex PCR, a mixture combining 60 forward primers for TCR Vbeta segments and 13 reverse primers for TCR Jbeta segments was used. The CDR3 region of rearranged TCR beta genes was amplified from genomic DNA by a multiplex PCR assay. The Illumina HiSeq System was used to sequence the amplified TCR beta libraries as 87-base-pair reads. In the paper's pipeline: Across the 670 or so repertoires, a later analysis counted some 80 million unique TCR beta chains, some 11 million of which were shared by at least two donors. A nearest-neighbor algorithm error-corrected the raw reads and collapsed the reads into unique sequences, merging closely related sequences to remove PCR and sequencing errors. CDR3 sequences were aligned to IMGT reference sequences to assign V, D and J gene segments. Each retained sequence needed at least a six-nucleotide match to both a V gene segment and a J gene segment. A rearrangement was called productive if the CDR3 had no stop codons and remained in frame with V and J, and every other rearrangement was called non-productive. CDR3 was defined according to IMGT convention as the region running from the second conserved V-encoded cysteine to the conserved J-encoded phenylalanine. The earlier analysis of around 640 of the donors excluded sequences that lacked an unambiguous match to a single V gene segment. In an earlier analysis of 587 of the donors, a V segment was called functional when productive rearrangements were above 56.7%, and segregating when the standard deviation between donors exceeded 5%. To diagnose cytomegalovirus status from the catalog of TCR beta chain sequences, a statistical classification framework was built. In a later analysis, V and J genes were assigned by comparing TCR nucleotide sequences against IMGT/GENE-DB human TR gene sequences. Using the TCRdist pipeline, a later analysis assigned CDR3 sequences along with most-parsimonious VDJ recombination scenarios. In a later analysis, each TCR beta chain was defined by its CDR3 amino acid sequence together with its V-gene family, and reads lacking a unique V-gene family were excluded. A later analysis removed 500 to 650 highly shared, low-generation-probability nucleotide sequences to deal with suspected cross-contamination and a sequencing artifact. In a later analysis, a clonal expansion index was calculated for each public chain from normalized within-repertoire ranks of inferred template counts. A later analysis computed generation probabilities with a VDJ recombination model fitted to out-of-frame rearrangements, and checked the results against IGoR. A later analysis scored TCR-TCR, TCR-HLA and TCR-CMV co-occurrence with hypergeometric tests, applying a repertoire-size bias correction to TCR pairs. To estimate false discovery rates, a later analysis permuted the HLA or CMV assignments 20 times. In a later analysis, co-occurring TCRs were grouped using DBSCAN, with TCRdist sequence similarity added in when clustering inside HLA-allele-positive subsets. Repertoires with fewer than 30,000 or more than 120,000 public chains, plus five repertoires with anomalous nucleotide sharing, were excluded from co-occurrence clustering. The table comes from immuneACCESS by way of TCRdb, which keeps in-frame sequences with V and J called. Part of the clones is missing from these tables; in studies checked, under half for an unresolved V gene and the rest for unknown reasons. V and J calls and clone size are given by that table; D and trimming were obtained from the DNA. Counted in this sample were about 120,000 clones; approximately 72% of them appeared once. The ten largest clones add up to less than 2% of the sample.

The sample taken for sequencing was PBMCs. This TCR was recovered from a man between 18 and 29 years old in good health and CMV-seronegative. This chain joins TRBV4-1 to TRBJ1-1; no D gene call is confident. The nucleotide sequence reads TGCGCCAGCAGCCACGGAGATGAAGCTTTCTTT. Its product reads: CASSHGDEAFF.